The T cell receptor beta chain described here comes from a study of T cell repertoires in cytomegalovirus infection. Turning to the study itself: In the study, CMV epitopes included recently identified HLA-C-restricted and well-studied HLA-B-restricted ones. In public TCR beta signatures, there were indications of both CMV infection and matching HLA type. Study results and limitations: Individuals carrying CMV plus the relevant HLA were identified by cumulative frequency of public TCR beta families. The response measured ex vivo was dominated by TCR beta clonotypes (HLA-C-restricted and CMV-specific).

Germline V gives CDR1 SNHLY, CDR2 FYNNEI. Deletions cut 0 bases from V and 3 bases from J, with 8 bases between. The CDR3 is 14 residues long. Concerning this clonotype itself: What it binds is unknown.

MiXCR, run by TCRdb on the reads, gives a single entry per CDR3 protein. The sample shows around 570,000 distinct CDR3 sequences, around 40% of them seen only once. The gene calls are TRBV2 and TRBJ2-5; no clear D gene. This TCR was recovered from a human donor in good health (CMV status not recorded). Some clones in this sample may be carry-over from other donors' samples. This specimen was cultured PBMCs, taken from culture after CMV antigen stimulation. CDR3 amino acids: CASSEASWEETQYF. The CDR3, as DNA: TGTGCCAGCAGTGAAGCTAGTTGGGAAGAGACCCAGTACTTC.